Each of the 29 T cell receptor beta chains below was sequenced from the same sample in a study of cytomegalovirus exposure and HLA in healthy donors (dated by TCRdb to 2015 to 2018). Receptor libraries were prepared by the immunoSEQ multiplex PCR assay. As stored in TCRdb, this immuneACCESS dataset retains in-frame rearrangements with V and J assigned. A fraction of the clones does not appear; measured against another copy, unresolved V genes explain less than half of the discrepancy, and the remainder lacks a known reason. For this sample there are more than 140,000 clones; 85% to 90% appear just once. Approximately 3.2% of the sample comes from the top ten. The sequenced material came from PBMCs. Receptor source: a woman younger than 30 in good health and CMV-seropositive.

V gene TRBV5-1 combines with J gene TRBJ2-1; TRBD2 matches at 12 bases. Germline V gene data show CDR1 as SGHRS and CDR2 as YFSETQ. V lost 4 bases and J lost 7; bases outside the gene matches: 3. This CDR3 is 14 amino acids long. This CDR3 reads CASSTGLAGNEQFF. DNA of the CDR3: TGCGCCAGCAGCACCGGACTAGCGGGAAATGAGCAGTTCTTC.

The V gene is TRBV6-1, the J gene TRBJ2-7; 9 nucleotides match TRBD1. J lost 0 bases, V lost 3 bases, and 12 bases had no gene match. The CDR3 covers 18 residues. CDR1 is MNHNS, CDR2 SASEGT, per germline. The CDR3 here is CASSEPRAGQGASYEQYF. CDR3 in DNA: TGTGCCAGCAGTGAGCCAAGGGCGGGACAGGGCGCCTCCTACGAGCAGTACTTC.

In its sample, this clone was seen a few times. The chain recombines TRBV28 with TRBJ1-4; 9 bases match TRBD1. Per the germline V gene, CDR1 is MDHEN and CDR2 is SYDVKM. V shed 7 bases and J 3 bases; nucleotides not matched to a gene: 9. This CDR3 region has 16 residues. The CDR3 bases are TGTGCCAGCACCCCCCGGGACAGGGTTCCTAATGAAAAACTGTTTTTT. Amino acid sequence: CASTPRDRVPNEKLFF. The whole variable domain, remainder taken from reference TRBV28 and TRBJ1-4, is DVKVTQSSRYLVKRTGEKVFLECVQDMDHENMFWYRQDPGLGLRLIYFSYDVKMKEKGDIPEGYSVSREKKERFSLILESASTNQTSMYLCASTPRDRVPNEKLFFGSGTQLSVL.

The chain is built from TRBV25-1 and TRBJ2-7; 7 nucleotides align to TRBD1. The CDR3 runs to 13 residues. J lost 1 base, V lost 5 bases, and 2 bases had no gene match. Germline CDR1 and CDR2: MGHDK and SYGVNS. The CDR3 DNA follows: TGTGCCAGCAGTTCGGACAGGTCCTACGAGCAGTACTTC. Translation gives CASSSDRSYEQYF.

The rearrangement joins TRBV5-4 to TRBJ2-7; D is ambiguous. Germline V gene lookup returns CDR1 SGHNT and CDR2 YYREEE (reference sequence). Between the trimmed V and J ends, which lost 2 bases and 7 bases, there was a span of 13 bases. This CDR3 comprises 13 residues. The CDR3 DNA reads TGTGCCAGCAGCTTCTTCTCGGGTGGGGAGCAGTACTTC. Translation: CASSFFSGGEQYF.

The chain carries TRBV5-6 and TRBJ2-5; 7 bases align to TRBD1. V lost 5 bases and J lost 0; bases outside the gene matches: 10. There are 16 residues in the CDR3. From germline, CDR1 is SGHDT and CDR2 YYEEEE. In DNA form, the CDR3 reads TGTGCCAGCAGAGGAGAGGGGGCACCGTACCAAGAGACCCAGTACTTC. It translates to CASRGEGAPYQETQYF.

This clone appeared a few times. V is TRBV11-2 and J is TRBJ2-7, with D possibly TRBD2 on 7 matching bases. This CDR3 has 17 amino acids. Deletions cut 3 bases from V and 5 bases from J, with 23 bases between. Germline V gene data show CDR1 as SGHAT and CDR2 as FQNNGV. The CDR3 loop is CASSLPLGGGPLDEQYF. CDR3 nucleotide sequence: TGTGCCAGCAGCTTGCCGTTAGGGGGGGGACCTTTGGACGAGCAGTACTTC.

This chain joins TRBV2 and TRBJ1-2, with 9 bases that match TRBD1. CDR1 is SNHLY, CDR2 FYNNEI, per germline. This CDR3 is built from 13 residues. V lost 8 bases, J lost 5 bases, and 6 bases stayed unmatched. As DNA, the CDR3 is TGTGCCAGCGGAAACAGGGGGCGATATGGCTACACCTTC. The encoded protein is CASGNRGRYGYTF. The full variable domain, completed using reference TRBV2 and TRBJ1-2, is EPEVTQTPSHQVTQMGQEVILRCVPISNHLYFYWYRQILGQKVEFLVSFYNNEISEKSEIFDDQFSVERPDGSNFTLKIRSTKLEDSAMYFCASGNRGRYGYTFGSGTRLTVV.

The rearrangement uses TRBV5-8 and TRBJ1-4; D not certain. The germline V gene encodes CDR1 SGHTS and CDR2 YDEGEE. V lost 4 bases and J 7 bases, leaving 14 bases between the germline ends. This CDR3 spans 14 amino acids. CDR3 sequence reads: CASSPTARFEKLFF. The DNA for the CDR3 is TGTGCCAGCAGCCCGACGGCGCGGTTTGAAAAACTGTTTTTT.

This chain connects TRBV11-3 to TRBJ2-7, with TRBD2 matching over 8 bases. The CDR3 extends over 15 amino acids. Germline values: CDR1 SGHNT, CDR2 YENEEA. J gave up 6 bases and V 1 base, and 8 bases lay outside the gene matches. The CDR3 here is CASSLATSGGGEQYF. DNA of the CDR3: TGTGCCAGCAGCTTAGCCACCTCGGGGGGGGGCGAGCAGTACTTC.

The genes are TRBV29-1 and TRBJ2-5; 7 nucleotides match TRBD2. J was trimmed by 4 bases and V by 3 bases; bases with no gene match: 5. Germline loops: CDR1 SQVTM, CDR2 ANQGSEA. The CDR3 runs to 13 residues. This CDR3 is CSVDGLVPETQYF. CDR3 DNA sequence: TGCAGCGTTGACGGACTAGTCCCAGAGACCCAGTACTTC.

Only a few counts were recorded for this clone. This chain connects TRBV27 to TRBJ1-2; 8 positions agree with TRBD1. The junction had 13 bases not matched to a gene; V was cut back by 7 bases and J by 0 bases. This CDR3 region has 17 residues. From germline, CDR1 is MNHEY and CDR2 SMNVEV (reference sequence). This CDR3 is CASIRGRTGNANYGYTF. CDR3 DNA sequence: TGTGCCAGCATCCGCGGAAGGACAGGGAATGCTAACTATGGCTACACCTTC.

The sample holds a few counts of this clone. The chain employs TRBV7-9 and TRBJ1-5; 10 bases map to TRBD1. J gave up 1 base and V 5 bases, and 5 bases lay outside the gene matches. The germline gives CDR1 SEHNR, CDR2 FQNEAQ (reference sequence). The CDR3 runs to 16 residues. The CDR3 DNA reads as TGTGCCAGCAGCGATGACAGGGGGCCCAGCAATCAGCCCCAGCATTTT. Translated: CASSDDRGPSNQPQHF.

V usage is TRBV11-3 and J usage is TRBJ2-5; D may be TRBD1 (5 bases). Between the trimmed V and J ends, which lost 2 bases and 1 base, there was a span of 8 bases. Per the germline V gene, CDR1 is SGHNT and CDR2 is YENEEA. The CDR3 totals 14 residues. CDR3 sequence: CASSLFDSQETQYF. The CDR3 DNA follows: TGTGCCAGCAGCTTATTCGACAGCCAAGAGACCCAGTACTTC.

The chain carries TRBV5-4 and TRBJ2-7; 7 bases line up with TRBD1. Germline CDR1 and CDR2: SGHNT and YYREEE (reference sequence). Germline trimming cut 2 bases from V and 5 bases from J; bases unmatched to any gene: 7. The CDR3 runs 14 residues. The CDR3 reads CASSLDRESDEQYF. CDR3 coding DNA: TGTGCCAGCAGCTTAGACAGGGAAAGCGACGAGCAGTACTTC. Drawing the rest from reference TRBV5-4 and TRBJ2-7, the complete variable domain is ETGVTQSPTHLIKTRGQQVTLRCSSQSGHNTVSWYQQALGQGPQFIFQYYREEENGRGNFPPRFSGLQFPNYSSELNVNALELDDSALYLCASSLDRESDEQYFGPGTRLTVT.

CDR3 DNA: TGCGCCAGCAGCTTGGAGGGGCAGGGTAGGGGCAATGAGCAGTTCTTC. Residues: CASSLEGQGRGNEQFF. This chain joins TRBV5-1 and TRBJ2-1, with a possible D match to TRBD1 (5 bases). V was clipped by 0 bases and J by 6 bases, with 16 bases between them. The CDR3 is 16 residues long. Looked up from germline, CDR1 is SGHRS and CDR2 is YFSETQ.

V and J are TRBV6-5 and TRBJ1-2; a possible D gene is TRBD1 (5 bases). The CDR3 is 14 residues long. The germline V gene encodes CDR1 MNHEY and CDR2 SVGAGI. The germline V and J ends were trimmed by 6 bases and 4 bases, with 15 bases remaining between them. CDR3: CASRPQGISYGYTF. Here the CDR3 DNA reads TGTGCCAGCAGACCCCAGGGAATCAGCTATGGCTACACCTTC.

The gene calls are TRBV5-1 and TRBJ1-5; D is unresolved. Germline values: CDR1 SGHRS, CDR2 YFSETQ. Trimming cost V 7 bases and J 2 bases, with 16 bases left between them. The CDR3 is made up of 15 amino acids. In DNA form, the CDR3 reads TGCGCCAGCGTTCGTCCGGGGATTCGCAATCAGCCCCAGCATTTT. This sequence encodes CASVRPGIRNQPQHF.

The chain is built from TRBV4-1 and TRBJ2-2, with 8 bases lining up with TRBD1. Germline V CDR1 and CDR2: MGHRA, YSYEKL. CDR3 length: 15 residues. V was pared by 3 bases and J by 1 base, with 1 base of the junction left unmatched. The CDR3 region has the DNA TGCGCCAGCAGCCACGGGACAGGGAACACCGGGGAGCTGTTTTTT. Protein product: CASSHGTGNTGELFF.

In its sample, this clone is medium-sized (0.01 to 0.1%). The chain carries TRBV6-8 and TRBJ2-7, with 10 bases identical to TRBD2. Unmatched junction bases numbered 12, after V lost 8 bases and J lost 2 bases. The CDR3 is 16 amino acids. Germline CDR1 and CDR2: MNHGY and SAAAGT. CDR3 amino acids: CASPEGSGRATYEQYF. For the CDR3, the DNA is TGTGCCAGCCCTGAGGGGAGCGGGAGGGCGACCTACGAGCAGTACTTC.

This clone showed up just once. The CDR3 DNA reads as TGCGCCAGCAGCCAAGGGCTCGCCGGGACAGGGGCCACCTCCTATGGCTACACCTTC. Its translation is CASSQGLAGTGATSYGYTF. V gene TRBV4-3 combines with J gene TRBJ1-2, with 10 bases matching TRBD1. Germline V gene data show CDR1 as LGHNA and CDR2 as YSLEER. With V trimmed by 1 base and J by 4 bases, 15 bases remained unmatched. The CDR3 is made up of 19 amino acids.

The V and J genes are TRBV5-4 and TRBJ1-2; TRBD1 agrees at 9 bases. Unmatched junction bases numbered 7, after V lost 0 bases and J lost 1 base. The CDR3 is made up of 17 amino acids. Germline lookup yields CDR1 SGHNT and CDR2 YYREEE (reference sequence). The CDR3 is CASSLDGTGYRNYGYTF. CDR3 DNA: TGTGCCAGCAGCTTGGACGGGACAGGGTATCGTAACTATGGCTACACCTTC.

The chain couples TRBV11-3 to TRBJ2-7; D gene ambiguous. The CDR3 runs 13 residues. Per germline, CDR1 SGHNT and CDR2 YENEEA. The V end was cut by 3 bases, the J end by 3 bases, with 9 bases between. CDR3 nucleotides: TGTGCCAGCAGCTTGACTGTGAGCTACGAGCAGTACTTC. Translating gives CASSLTVSYEQYF.

The chain links TRBV9 to TRBJ2-7; D is unresolved. Germline lookup yields CDR1 SGDLS and CDR2 YYNGEE. The CDR3 has 16 residues. Trimming cost V 0 bases and J 7 bases, with 20 bases left between them. The CDR3 coding sequence is TGTGCCAGCAGCGTAGAAGGAACAGCCCGTATAGGAGAGCAGTACTTC. Its translation is CASSVEGTARIGEQYF.

This sequence joins TRBV5-1 and TRBJ1-1; the D gene is possibly TRBD1 (6 bases). This CDR3 comprises 17 residues. CDR1 and CDR2 from the germline V gene are SGHRS and YFSETQ. V lost 3 bases to trimming and J lost 3 bases, with 21 bases between them. The CDR3 region is CASSSKRRFRGHTEAFF. In nucleotides, the CDR3 is TGCGCCAGCAGCTCAAAAAGAAGATTCAGGGGTCACACTGAAGCTTTCTTT.

To note about this clone: One end of the junction is discordant with germline, which a read error may explain. The rearrangement links TRBV4-1 to TRBJ2-5, with TRBD2 identical over 7 bases. This CDR3 region has 15 residues. The germline V gene encodes CDR1 MGHRA and CDR2 YSYEKL. The CDR3 region is CASSQWLAAQEAQYF. DNA of the CDR3: TGCGCCAGCAGCCAATGGCTAGCGGCCCAAGAGGCCCAGTACTTC.

The J gene is TRBJ2-1, the V gene TRBV28, with TRBD2 matching 12 bases. From germline, CDR1 is MDHEN and CDR2 SYDVKM. Germline trimming cut 2 bases from V and 14 bases from J; bases unmatched to any gene: 10. The CDR3 is 15 residues long. CDR3 nucleotides: TGTGCCAGCAGTTTAGAGGTTCGGCTAGCGGGAGGGGAGTTCTTC. Translated, it gives CASSLEVRLAGGEFF.

This chain uses TRBV5-4 with TRBJ2-2; TRBD1 is a possible D gene (6 bases). Trimming stripped 4 bases from V and 5 bases from J, with 9 bases between. The CDR3 contains 13 residues. CDR1 is SGHNT and CDR2 is YYREEE in the germline V gene (reference sequence). This CDR3 reads CASSDTGTGELFF. The DNA of the CDR3 is TGTGCCAGCAGCGACACAGGGACCGGGGAGCTGTTTTTT. Supplemented by reference TRBV5-4 and TRBJ2-2, the full variable domain reads ETGVTQSPTHLIKTRGQQVTLRCSSQSGHNTVSWYQQALGQGPQFIFQYYREEENGRGNFPPRFSGLQFPNYSSELNVNALELDDSALYLCASSDTGTGELFFGEGSRLTVL.

The sample holds a few counts of this clone. The V call is TRBV11-3, the J call TRBJ1-2; 9 nucleotides line up with TRBD1. Trimming took 4 bases from V and 10 from J; bases not matched to a gene: 7. This CDR3 comprises 13 residues. CDR1 is SGHNT, CDR2 YENEEA, per germline. CDR3 nucleotide sequence: TGTGCCAGCAGCTCCCGGGACAGGGAAGACTACACCTTC. This translates into CASSSRDREDYTF.